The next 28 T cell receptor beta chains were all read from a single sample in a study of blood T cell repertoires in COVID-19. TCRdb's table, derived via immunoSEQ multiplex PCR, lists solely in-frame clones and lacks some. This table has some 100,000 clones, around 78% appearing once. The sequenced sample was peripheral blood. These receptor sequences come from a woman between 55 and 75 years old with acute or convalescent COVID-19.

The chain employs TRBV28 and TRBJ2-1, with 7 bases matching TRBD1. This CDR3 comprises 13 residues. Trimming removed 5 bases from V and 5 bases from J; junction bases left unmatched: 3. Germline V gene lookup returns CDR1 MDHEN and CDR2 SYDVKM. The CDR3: CASSPDRDNEQFF. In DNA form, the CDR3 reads TGTGCCAGCAGTCCTGACAGGGACAATGAGCAGTTCTTC. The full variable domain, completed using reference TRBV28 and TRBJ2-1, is DVKVTQSSRYLVKRTGEKVFLECVQDMDHENMFWYRQDPGLGLRLIYFSYDVKMKEKGDIPEGYSVSREKKERFSLILESASTNQTSMYLCASSPDRDNEQFFGPGTRLTVL.

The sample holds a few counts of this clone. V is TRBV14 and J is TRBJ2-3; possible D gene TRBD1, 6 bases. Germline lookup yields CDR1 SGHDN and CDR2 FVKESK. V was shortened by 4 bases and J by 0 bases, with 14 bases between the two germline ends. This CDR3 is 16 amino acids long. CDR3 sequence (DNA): TGTGCCAGCAGCCTTTCACAGGGATTTAGCACAGATACGCAGTATTTT. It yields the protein CASSLSQGFSTDTQYF.

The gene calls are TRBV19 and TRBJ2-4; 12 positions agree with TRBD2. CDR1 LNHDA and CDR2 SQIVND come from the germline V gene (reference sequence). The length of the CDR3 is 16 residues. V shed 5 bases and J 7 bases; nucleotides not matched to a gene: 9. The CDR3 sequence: CASSPRTSGNMNIQYF. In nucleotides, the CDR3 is TGTGCCAGTAGTCCCAGGACTAGCGGGAATATGAACATTCAGTACTTC.

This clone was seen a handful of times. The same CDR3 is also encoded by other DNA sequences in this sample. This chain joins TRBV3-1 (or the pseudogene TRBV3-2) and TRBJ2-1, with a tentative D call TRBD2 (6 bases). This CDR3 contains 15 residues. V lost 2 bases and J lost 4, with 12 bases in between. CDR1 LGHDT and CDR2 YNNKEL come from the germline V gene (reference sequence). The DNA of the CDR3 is TGTGCCAGCAGCCAAAATCGGGAGAATTACAATGAGCAGTTCTTC. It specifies CASSQNRENYNEQFF.

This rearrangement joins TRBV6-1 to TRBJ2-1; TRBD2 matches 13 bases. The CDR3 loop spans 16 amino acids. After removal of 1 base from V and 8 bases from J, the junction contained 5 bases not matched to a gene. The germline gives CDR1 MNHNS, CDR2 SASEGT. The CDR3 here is CASSEGTSGSLDEQFF. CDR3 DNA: TGTGCCAGCAGTGAAGGGACTAGCGGGAGCCTGGATGAGCAGTTCTTC.

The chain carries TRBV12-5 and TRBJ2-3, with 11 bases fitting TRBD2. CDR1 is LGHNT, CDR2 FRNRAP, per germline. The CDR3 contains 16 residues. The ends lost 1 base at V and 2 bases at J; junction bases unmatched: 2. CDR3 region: CASGLGTSGYTDTQYF. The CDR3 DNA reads TGTGCTAGTGGTTTGGGGACTAGCGGGTACACAGATACGCAGTATTTT.

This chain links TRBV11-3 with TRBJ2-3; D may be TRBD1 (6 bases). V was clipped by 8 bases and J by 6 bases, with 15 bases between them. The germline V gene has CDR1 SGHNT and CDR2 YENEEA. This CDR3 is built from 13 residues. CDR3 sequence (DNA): TGTGCCAGCGCCAAGGGGCAGGGGGATACGCAGTATTTT. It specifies CASAKGQGDTQYF.

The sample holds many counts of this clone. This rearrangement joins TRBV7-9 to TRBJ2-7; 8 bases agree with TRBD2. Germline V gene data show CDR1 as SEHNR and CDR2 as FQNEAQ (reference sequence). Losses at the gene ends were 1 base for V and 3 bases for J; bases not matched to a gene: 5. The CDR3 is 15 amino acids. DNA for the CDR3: TGTGCCAGCAGCTTAGTGTCCGGGAGGGTCTACGAGCAGTACTTC. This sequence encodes CASSLVSGRVYEQYF.

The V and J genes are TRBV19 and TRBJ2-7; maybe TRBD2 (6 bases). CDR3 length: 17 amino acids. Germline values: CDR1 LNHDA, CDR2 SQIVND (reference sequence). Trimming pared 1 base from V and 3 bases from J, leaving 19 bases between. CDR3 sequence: CASSIGEREVGHYEQYF. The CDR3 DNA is TGTGCCAGTAGTATAGGGGAAAGGGAGGTAGGGCACTACGAGCAGTACTTC.

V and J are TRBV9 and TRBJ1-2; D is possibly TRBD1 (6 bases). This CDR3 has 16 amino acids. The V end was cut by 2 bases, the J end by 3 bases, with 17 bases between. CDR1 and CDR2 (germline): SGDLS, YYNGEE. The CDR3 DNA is TGTGCCAGCAGCGTTACACTTACAGCAGGGGACTATGGCTACACCTTC. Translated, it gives CASSVTLTAGDYGYTF.

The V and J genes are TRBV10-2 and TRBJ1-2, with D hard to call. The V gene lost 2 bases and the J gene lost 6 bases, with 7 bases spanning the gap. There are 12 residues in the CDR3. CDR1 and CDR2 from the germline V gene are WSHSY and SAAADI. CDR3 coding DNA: TGCGCCAGCAGTGAGCGCAGGAATGGCTACACCTTC. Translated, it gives CASSERRNGYTF.

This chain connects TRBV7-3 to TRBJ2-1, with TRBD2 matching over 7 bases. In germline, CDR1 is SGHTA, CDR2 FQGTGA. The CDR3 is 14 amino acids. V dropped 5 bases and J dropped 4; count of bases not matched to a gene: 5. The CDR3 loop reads CASSATSNYNEQFF. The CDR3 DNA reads TGTGCCAGCAGCGCGACTAGCAATTACAATGAGCAGTTCTTC.

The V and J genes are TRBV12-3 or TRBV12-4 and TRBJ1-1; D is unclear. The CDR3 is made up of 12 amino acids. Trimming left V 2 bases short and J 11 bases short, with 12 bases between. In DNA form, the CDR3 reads TGTGCCAGCAGTTTATCTACCGGGGAGGCTTTCTTT. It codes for CASSLSTGEAFF.

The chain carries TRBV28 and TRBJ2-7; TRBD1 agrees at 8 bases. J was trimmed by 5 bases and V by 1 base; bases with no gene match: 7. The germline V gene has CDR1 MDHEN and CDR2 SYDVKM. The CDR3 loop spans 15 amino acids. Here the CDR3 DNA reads TGTGCCAGCAGTTTATTGCAGGGGGCGAGCGACGAGCAGTACTTC. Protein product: CASSLLQGASDEQYF.

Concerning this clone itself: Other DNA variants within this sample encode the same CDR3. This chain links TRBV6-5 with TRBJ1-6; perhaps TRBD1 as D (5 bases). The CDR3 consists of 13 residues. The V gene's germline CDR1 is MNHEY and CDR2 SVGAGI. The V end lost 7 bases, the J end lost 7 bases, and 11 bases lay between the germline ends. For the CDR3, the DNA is TGTGCCAGCAAGGCAGGGCGCAATTCACCCCTCCACTTT. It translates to CASKAGRNSPLHF.

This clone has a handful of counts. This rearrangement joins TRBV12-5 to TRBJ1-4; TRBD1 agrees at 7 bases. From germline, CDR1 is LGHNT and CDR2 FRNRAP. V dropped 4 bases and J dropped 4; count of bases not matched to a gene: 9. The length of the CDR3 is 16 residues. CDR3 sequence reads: CASGSAPRGFNEKLFF. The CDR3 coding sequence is TGTGCTAGTGGTTCGGCCCCCAGGGGGTTTAATGAAAAACTGTTTTTT.

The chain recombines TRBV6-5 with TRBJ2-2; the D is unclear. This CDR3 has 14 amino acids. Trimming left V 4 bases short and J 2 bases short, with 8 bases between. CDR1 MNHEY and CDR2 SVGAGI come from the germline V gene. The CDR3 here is CASSWQTNTGELFF. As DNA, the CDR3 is TGTGCCAGCAGTTGGCAGACTAACACCGGGGAGCTGTTTTTT.

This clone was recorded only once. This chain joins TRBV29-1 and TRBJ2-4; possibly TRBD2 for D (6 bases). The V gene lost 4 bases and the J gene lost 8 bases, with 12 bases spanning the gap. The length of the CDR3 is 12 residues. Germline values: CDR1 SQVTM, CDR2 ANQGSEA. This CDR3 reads CSVAEGSDIQYF. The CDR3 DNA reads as TGCAGCGTTGCGGAGGGCAGCGACATTCAGTACTTC.

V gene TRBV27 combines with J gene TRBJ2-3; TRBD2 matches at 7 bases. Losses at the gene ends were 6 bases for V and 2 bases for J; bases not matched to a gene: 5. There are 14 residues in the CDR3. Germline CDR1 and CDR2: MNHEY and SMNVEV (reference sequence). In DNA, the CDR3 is TGTGCCAGCAGGCCGGGACTATCCACAGATACGCAGTATTTT. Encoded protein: CASRPGLSTDTQYF.

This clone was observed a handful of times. The CDR3 DNA is TGTGCCAGCAGTTATAGGCCAGGGGCAGATACGCAGTATTTT. This gives the protein CASSYRPGADTQYF. The chain recombines TRBV6-2 or TRBV6-3 with TRBJ2-3; tentative D call: TRBD1 (6 bases). The germline V gene has CDR1 MNHEY and CDR2 SVGEGT. This CDR3 comprises 14 residues. V lost 3 bases, J lost 4 bases, and 11 bases lay in between.

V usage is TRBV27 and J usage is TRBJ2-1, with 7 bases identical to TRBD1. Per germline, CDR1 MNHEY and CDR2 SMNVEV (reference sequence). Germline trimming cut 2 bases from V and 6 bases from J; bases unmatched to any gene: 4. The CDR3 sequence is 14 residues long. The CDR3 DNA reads TGTGCCAGCAGTTTAAAGACAGGGTTCAATGAGCAGTTCTTC. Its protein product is CASSLKTGFNEQFF.

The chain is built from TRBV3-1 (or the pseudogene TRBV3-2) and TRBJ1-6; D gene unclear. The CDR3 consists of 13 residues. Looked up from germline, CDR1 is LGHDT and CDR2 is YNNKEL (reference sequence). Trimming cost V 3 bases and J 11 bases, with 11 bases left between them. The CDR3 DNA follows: TGTGCCAGCAGCCAGGCGGAGAGCACACCCCTCCACTTT. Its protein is CASSQAESTPLHF.

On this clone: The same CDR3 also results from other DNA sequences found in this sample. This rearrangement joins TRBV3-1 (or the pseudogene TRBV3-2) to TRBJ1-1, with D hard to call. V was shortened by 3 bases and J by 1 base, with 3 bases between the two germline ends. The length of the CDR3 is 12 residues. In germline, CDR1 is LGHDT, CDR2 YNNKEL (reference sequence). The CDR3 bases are TGTGCCAGCAGCCAGAGGAACACTGAAGCTTTCTTT. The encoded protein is CASSQRNTEAFF.

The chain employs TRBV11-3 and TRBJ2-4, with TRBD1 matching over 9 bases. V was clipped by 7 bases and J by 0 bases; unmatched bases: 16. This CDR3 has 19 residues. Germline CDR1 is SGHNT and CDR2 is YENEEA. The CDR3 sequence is CASTSDRDREVGAKNIQYF. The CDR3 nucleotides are TGTGCCAGCACCTCAGACCGGGACAGGGAAGTAGGAGCCAAAAACATTCAGTACTTC. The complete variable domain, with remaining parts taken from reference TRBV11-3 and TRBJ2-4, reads EAGVVQSPRYKIIEKKQPVAFWCNPISGHNTLYWYLQNLGQGPELLIRYENEEAVDDSQLPKDRFSAERLKGVDSTLKIQPAELGDSAVYLCASTSDRDREVGAKNIQYFGAGTRLSVL.

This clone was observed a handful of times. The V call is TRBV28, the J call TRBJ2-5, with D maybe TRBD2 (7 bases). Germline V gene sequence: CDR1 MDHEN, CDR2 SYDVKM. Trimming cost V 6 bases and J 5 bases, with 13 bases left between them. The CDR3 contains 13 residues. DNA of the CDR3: TGTGCCAGCAGGGGCGGGGGCCTGGAGACCCAGTACTTC. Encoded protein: CASRGGGLETQYF.

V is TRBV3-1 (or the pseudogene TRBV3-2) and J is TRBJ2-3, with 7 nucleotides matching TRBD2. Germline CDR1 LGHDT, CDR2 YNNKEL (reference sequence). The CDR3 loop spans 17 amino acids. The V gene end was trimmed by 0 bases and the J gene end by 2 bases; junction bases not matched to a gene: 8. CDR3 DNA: TGTGCCAGCAGCCAAGAAGCCCTAGCGGCTGACACAGATACGCAGTATTTT. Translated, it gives CASSQEALAADTDTQYF.

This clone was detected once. The CDR3 spells CASSQLAGVLYEQYF. CDR3 nucleotide sequence: TGTGCCAGCAGTCAGCTAGCGGGGGTCCTCTACGAGCAGTACTTC. The chain links TRBV6-5 to TRBJ2-7; 10 nucleotides align to TRBD2. Germline-derived CDR1 and CDR2 are MNHEY and SVGAGI. V was clipped by 5 bases and J by 3 bases; unmatched bases: 7. The CDR3 consists of 15 residues.

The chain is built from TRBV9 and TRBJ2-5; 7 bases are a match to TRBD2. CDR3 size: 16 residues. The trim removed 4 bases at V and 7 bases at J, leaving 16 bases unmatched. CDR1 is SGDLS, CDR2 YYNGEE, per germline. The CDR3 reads CASSPLGTAGTGTQYF. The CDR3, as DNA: TGTGCCAGCAGCCCCCTCGGTACAGCGGGAACGGGGACCCAGTACTTC.